A single sample is the source of the 29 T cell receptor beta chains below, sequenced in a study of blood T cell repertoires in COVID-19. Measured with immunoSEQ multiplex PCR; TCRdb has only the in-frame clones, and not every one. Among 200,000 to 250,000 clones, 80% to 90% were seen once, and the ten largest hold about 15%. Sequencing was performed on PBMCs or T cells enriched from blood (not recorded which). Receptor source: a woman in her fifties or sixties with acute COVID-19.

The chain joins TRBV5-1 to TRBJ1-2; D call uncertain. Between the trimmed V and J ends, which lost 2 bases and 2 bases, there was a span of 7 bases. Germline CDR1 SGHRS, CDR2 YFSETQ. The CDR3 spans 13 residues. CDR3 nucleotides: TGCGCCAGCAGCTTCACAGAGAACTATGGCTACACCTTC. This encodes CASSFTENYGYTF.

This chain uses TRBV5-4 with TRBJ2-7; 8 nucleotides match TRBD2. Germline V gene lookup returns CDR1 SGHNT and CDR2 YYREEE (reference sequence). With 0 bases clipped from V and 0 bases from J, the junction kept 5 bases outside the gene matches. This CDR3 is 16 amino acids long. CDR3 sequence (DNA): TGTGCCAGCAGCTTGGGGTCCGGGAGGGACTCCTACGAGCAGTACTTC. It specifies CASSLGSGRDSYEQYF.

This chain links TRBV4-1 with TRBJ2-1; TRBD2 agrees at 10 bases. Germline CDR1 and CDR2: MGHRA and YSYEKL. The CDR3 length is 16 residues. V lost 3 bases and J lost 8; bases outside the gene matches: 10. The DNA for the CDR3 is TGCGCCAGCAGCCAGGGGGGGGGACTAGCGACCCATGAGCAGTTCTTC. Protein sequence: CASSQGGGLATHEQFF.

CDR3 region: CASSPGRQGTGELFF. The CDR3 coding sequence is TGTGCCAGTAGCCCGGGACGACAGGGGACCGGGGAGCTGTTTTTT. J is TRBJ2-2 and V is TRBV19; 8 bases fit TRBD1. Germline V gives CDR1 LNHDA, CDR2 SQIVND (reference sequence). CDR3 size: 15 residues. V shed 6 bases and J 5 bases; nucleotides not matched to a gene: 8.

V gene TRBV6-2 or TRBV6-3 combines with J gene TRBJ1-4; 7 bases align to TRBD1. The CDR3 length is 16 residues. Germline-derived CDR1 and CDR2 are MNHEY and SVGEGT. The trim removed 6 bases at V and 10 bases at J, leaving 17 bases unmatched. The CDR3 coding sequence is TGTGCCAGCAGCCCCCGGGACAGTCCGAACGGAGGAAAACTGTTTTTT. It translates to CASSPRDSPNGGKLFF.

V and J are TRBV27 and TRBJ1-5; 11 positions agree with TRBD1. CDR3 size: 16 residues. With V trimmed by 4 bases and J by 1 base, 3 bases remained unmatched. The germline V gene has CDR1 MNHEY and CDR2 SMNVEV (reference sequence). CDR3 sequence: CASSSGQGVSNQPQHF. In nucleotides, the CDR3 is TGTGCCAGCAGTTCGGGACAGGGGGTAAGCAATCAGCCCCAGCATTTT.

This clone was observed a single time. This rearrangement joins TRBV28 to TRBJ2-3, with 8 bases aligning to TRBD2. This CDR3 is 15 amino acids long. With 3 bases clipped from V and 3 bases from J, the junction kept 5 bases outside the gene matches. In germline, CDR1 is MDHEN, CDR2 SYDVKM. The CDR3 sequence: CASSFREGGTDTQYF. As DNA, the CDR3 is TGTGCCAGCAGTTTCCGGGAGGGGGGGACAGATACGCAGTATTTT.

The rearrangement links TRBV15 to TRBJ2-1; TRBD2 matches at 10 bases. This CDR3 is 17 amino acids long. Germline assignment: CDR1 LNHNV and CDR2 YYDKDF (reference sequence). Trimming cost V 3 bases and J 7 bases; bases outside gene matches: 12. The CDR3 region has the DNA TGTGCCACCAGCAGTAGGGAGAGACTAGCGGGCGTGAATGAGCAGTTCTTC. This codes for CATSSRERLAGVNEQFF. Variable domain in full (rest from reference TRBV15 and TRBJ2-1): DAMVIQNPRYQVTQFGKPVTLSCSQTLNHNVMYWYQQKSSQAPKLLFHYYDKDFNNEADTPDNFQSRRPNTSFCFLDIRSPGLGDTAMYLCATSSRERLAGVNEQFFGPGTRLTVL.

The CDR3: CASTGTSATLNNEQFF. In DNA, the CDR3 is TGCGCCAGCACCGGGACTAGCGCAACTCTCAACAATGAGCAGTTCTTC. The genes are TRBV5-1 and TRBJ2-1; 10 bases are shared with TRBD2. The CDR3 has 16 amino acids. Germline-derived CDR1 and CDR2 are SGHRS and YFSETQ. V shed 6 bases, J shed 5 bases, and the junction held 11 bases outside the gene matches.

J is TRBJ1-3 and V is TRBV5-1; D unclear. V lost 4 bases, J lost 0 bases, and 14 bases lay in between. CDR1 and CDR2 (germline): SGHRS, YFSETQ. The CDR3 spans 16 residues. CDR3 protein: CASSLMQASSGNTIYF. CDR3 coding DNA: TGCGCCAGCAGCCTAATGCAGGCGAGCTCTGGAAACACCATATATTTT.

The genes are TRBV7-3 and TRBJ2-2; D remains unclear. This CDR3 contains 14 residues. From germline, CDR1 is SGHTA and CDR2 FQGTGA. Trimming shortened V by 5 bases and J by 7 bases, and 14 bases separated the two germline ends. CDR3: CASSLPGSNGELFF. In DNA, the CDR3 is TGTGCCAGCAGCCTCCCAGGTTCTAACGGGGAGCTGTTTTTT.

The chain combines TRBV4-1 with TRBJ2-3, with D perhaps TRBD1 (5 bases). V was clipped by 1 base and J by 1 base, with 9 bases between them. Germline lookup yields CDR1 MGHRA and CDR2 YSYEKL. The CDR3 runs to 15 residues. The CDR3, as DNA: TGCGCCAGCAGCCAAGTGGAGACAGGCACAGATACGCAGTATTTT. Its translation: CASSQVETGTDTQYF.

The chain links TRBV6-2 or TRBV6-3 to TRBJ1-2; 8 bases map to TRBD1. This CDR3 contains 15 residues. J lost 0 bases, V lost 4 bases, and 4 bases had no gene match. CDR1 is MNHEY and CDR2 is SVGEGT in the germline V gene. CDR3 nucleotides: TGTGCCAGCAGTTCCTTGACAGGGGCTAACTATGGCTACACCTTC. This translates into CASSSLTGANYGYTF.

The V gene is TRBV11-3, the J gene TRBJ2-1; maybe TRBD2 (6 bases). CDR3 size: 16 residues. CDR1 and CDR2 (germline): SGHNT, YENEEA. V was shortened by 0 bases and J by 4 bases, with 13 bases between the two germline ends. CDR3 nucleotides: TGTGCCAGCAGCTTAGAAGGGACTCTAACTTACAATGAGCAGTTCTTC. Its translation: CASSLEGTLTYNEQFF.

This clone was seen just once. The DNA of the CDR3 is TGTGCCAGCAGTTTCCGGGGGGCACCCGCGTGGGACTATGGCTACACCTTC. It codes for CASSFRGAPAWDYGYTF. V gene TRBV28 combines with J gene TRBJ1-2; perhaps TRBD1 as D (6 bases). The germline CDR1 and CDR2 sequences are MDHEN and SYDVKM. The CDR3 consists of 17 residues. Trimming shortened V by 3 bases and J by 3 bases, and 20 bases separated the two germline ends.

The rearrangement uses TRBV5-4 and TRBJ2-7; D may be TRBD2 (6 bases). CDR1 and CDR2 (germline): SGHNT, YYREEE (reference sequence). V lost 5 bases, J lost 3 bases, and 9 bases lay in between. CDR3 length: 12 amino acids. CDR3 nucleotides: TGTGCCAGCAGTATTAGCGGCTACGAGCAGTACTTC. Its protein product is CASSISGYEQYF.

The chain links TRBV7-8 to TRBJ2-3; 12 nucleotides match TRBD2. The J segment lost 13 bases and the V segment lost 0 bases, leaving 5 bases of the junction unmatched. CDR1 and CDR2 from the germline V gene are SGHVS and FQNEAQ. The CDR3 spans 14 residues. DNA of the CDR3: TGTGCCAGCAGCTTAGCACCTAGCGGGAGGGCCAAGTATTTT. Its translation is CASSLAPSGRAKYF. Using reference TRBV7-8 and TRBJ2-3 for the parts outside the CDR3, the full variable domain is GAGVSQSPRYKVAKRGQDVALRCDPISGHVSLFWYQQALGQGPEFLTYFQNEAQLDKSGLPSDRFFAERPEGSVSTLKIQRTQQEDSAVYLCASSLAPSGRAKYFGPGTRLTVL.

The V and J genes are TRBV30 and TRBJ2-5; TRBD1 is a possible D gene (6 bases). The CDR3 is 11 residues long. Trimming stripped 2 bases from V and 14 bases from J, with 15 bases between. The germline gives CDR1 GTSNPN, CDR2 SVGIG (reference sequence). CDR3 in DNA: TGTGCCTGGAGTTCCGGGGCAGGGGCTTACTTC. Translation gives CAWSSGAGAYF.

V and J are TRBV29-1 and TRBJ2-7; maybe TRBD2 (5 bases). V gave up 8 bases and J gave up 4 bases, with 12 bases separating them. Germline V lookup: CDR1 SQVTM, CDR2 ANQGSEA. The CDR3 is 11 amino acids. This CDR3 is CSFTSGYEQYF. The DNA for the CDR3 is TGCAGCTTCACTAGTGGTTACGAGCAGTACTTC.

CDR3 in amino acids: CASSRDRYSPLHF. The CDR3 DNA reads as TGTGCCAGCAGCCGGGACAGGTATTCACCCCTCCACTTT. This chain uses TRBV12-3 or TRBV12-4 with TRBJ1-6, with 8 bases identical to TRBD1. The CDR3 sequence is 13 residues long. V lost 6 bases, J lost 8 bases, and 3 bases stayed unmatched.

V usage is TRBV19 and J usage is TRBJ1-5; 10 nucleotides match TRBD1. The CDR3 totals 15 residues. The germline gives CDR1 LNHDA, CDR2 SQIVND (reference sequence). The V and J ends lost 6 bases and 3 bases, in that order; junction bases with no gene match: 5. The CDR3 is CASRPGQGYNQPQHF. CDR3 DNA: TGTGCCAGTAGGCCGGGACAGGGGTACAATCAGCCCCAGCATTTT.

The chain carries TRBV7-2 and TRBJ2-3; 7 bases are shared with TRBD1. V lost 6 bases, J lost 1 base, and 10 bases stayed unmatched. The germline CDR1 and CDR2 sequences are SGHTA and FQGNSA. CDR3 size: 16 residues. CDR3 nucleotide sequence: TGTGCCAGCAGACGTGCGACAGGGAAAGGCACAGATACGCAGTATTTT. It specifies CASRRATGKGTDTQYF.

V is TRBV28 and J is TRBJ1-2; 8 bases align to TRBD1. Germline lookup yields CDR1 MDHEN and CDR2 SYDVKM. V lost 4 bases and J lost 3; bases outside the gene matches: 7. The CDR3 has 15 amino acids. CDR3 nucleotide sequence: TGTGCCAGCAGTTCCCGGACAGGGACTGACTATGGCTACACCTTC. Residues: CASSSRTGTDYGYTF.

This clone came up a few times. The V and J genes are TRBV9 and TRBJ1-3; D is ambiguous. The V gene's germline CDR1 is SGDLS and CDR2 YYNGEE. This CDR3 comprises 14 residues. The germline V and J ends were trimmed by 4 bases and 4 bases, with 12 bases remaining between them. The CDR3 sequence: CASSPRIPGNTIYF. CDR3 coding DNA: TGTGCCAGCAGCCCGAGGATCCCCGGAAACACCATATATTTT.

CDR3 in DNA: TGTGCCAGCAGCAAAGCGACAGGAGCGACCGGGACGCAGTATTTT. It is translated as CASSKATGATGTQYF. The rearrangement joins TRBV21-1 to TRBJ2-3; TRBD1 is taken as the D call from the table, unchecked against the DNA. TRBV21-1 is a recognized pseudogene. The CDR3 length is 15 residues.

The chain employs TRBV6-5 and TRBJ2-1, with D perhaps matching TRBD2 (6 bases). The germline V and J ends were trimmed by 0 bases and 7 bases, with 13 bases remaining between them. From germline, CDR1 is MNHEY and CDR2 SVGAGI. The CDR3 contains 15 residues. The DNA for the CDR3 is TGTGCCAGCAGTTACTCGTTGGAGGGCCTGAATGAGCAGTTCTTC. Its translation: CASSYSLEGLNEQFF.

The genes are TRBV6-5 and TRBJ1-2, with 7 positions matching TRBD1. The CDR3 spans 13 residues. With V trimmed by 6 bases and J by 3 bases, 4 bases remained unmatched. Germline CDR1 and CDR2: MNHEY and SVGAGI. Here the CDR3 reads CASRQGTYYGYTF. DNA for the CDR3: TGTGCCAGCAGACAGGGGACCTACTATGGCTACACCTTC.

The chain combines TRBV7-2 with TRBJ1-3, with a weak D call TRBD1 (6 bases). CDR3 length: 17 residues. In germline, CDR1 is SGHTA, CDR2 FQGNSA. V dropped 1 base and J dropped 4 bases, with 17 bases sitting between them. The CDR3 DNA is TGTGCCAGCAGCTTAGGGGGACGGACAGCCGAGGGAAACACCATATATTTT. Amino acids: CASSLGGRTAEGNTIYF.

This sequence joins TRBV19 and TRBJ2-3; 9 bases are shared with TRBD2. The J segment lost 5 bases and the V segment lost 7 bases, leaving 16 bases of the junction unmatched. This CDR3 is built from 17 residues. Germline-derived CDR1 and CDR2 are LNHDA and SQIVND (reference sequence). The CDR3 region is CASTSLGLAKEKDTQYF. The CDR3 region has the DNA TGTGCCAGTACTTCCTTAGGACTAGCGAAGGAGAAAGATACGCAGTATTTT.